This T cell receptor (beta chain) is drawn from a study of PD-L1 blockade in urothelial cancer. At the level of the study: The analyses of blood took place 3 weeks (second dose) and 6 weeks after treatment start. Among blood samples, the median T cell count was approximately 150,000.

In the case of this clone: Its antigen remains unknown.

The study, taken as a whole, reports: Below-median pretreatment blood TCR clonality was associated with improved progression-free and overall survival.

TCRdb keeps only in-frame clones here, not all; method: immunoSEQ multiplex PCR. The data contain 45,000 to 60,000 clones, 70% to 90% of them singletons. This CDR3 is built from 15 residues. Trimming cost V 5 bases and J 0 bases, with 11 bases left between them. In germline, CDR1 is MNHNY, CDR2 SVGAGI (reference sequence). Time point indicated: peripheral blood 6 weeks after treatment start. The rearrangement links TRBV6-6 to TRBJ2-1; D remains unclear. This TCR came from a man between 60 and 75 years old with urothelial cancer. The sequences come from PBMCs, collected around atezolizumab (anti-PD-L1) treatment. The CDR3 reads CASSRRGASYNEQFF. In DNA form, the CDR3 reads TGTGCCAGCAGTCGCCGAGGAGCCTCCTACAATGAGCAGTTCTTC.